This T cell receptor (beta chain) is from a study of T-cell memory formation after mild COVID-19. With respect to this clonotype: Its antigen is currently unknown.

A single record per CDR3 protein comes from TCRdb applying MiXCR to the 5' RACE reads. The table has under 300,000 distinct CDR3 sequences, roughly a tenth seen once; the top ten hold approximately 20%. Whole-study results and caveats: Contracting CD4+ clones sat mainly in CM and EM; CD8+ in EMRA. Pre-infection memory showed some responding clones, and this suggested that cross-reactive memory joined.

V lost 4 bases, J lost 5 bases, and 11 bases lay in between. The germline V gene encodes CDR1 SGHAT and CDR2 FQNNGV. This CDR3 comprises 14 residues. The chain employs TRBV11-2 and TRBJ1-4, with TRBD1 as a possible D gene (5 bases). What was sequenced was PBMCs or a T cell subset sorted from them (not recorded which). The TCR sequence derives from a young man who had mild COVID-19 (a few samples of this study predate the infection). Cell type and time point are not known. The chain's CDR3 is CASSSRQPNEKLFF. CDR3 bases: TGTGCCAGCAGCTCCCGACAGCCAAATGAAAAACTGTTTTTT. The full variable domain, rest sourced from reference TRBV11-2 and TRBJ1-4, is EAGVAQSPRYKIIEKRQSVAFWCNPISGHATLYWYQQILGQGPKLLIQFQNNGVVDDSQLPKDRFSAERLKGVDSTLKIQPAKLEDSAVYLCASSSRQPNEKLFFGSGTQLSVL.